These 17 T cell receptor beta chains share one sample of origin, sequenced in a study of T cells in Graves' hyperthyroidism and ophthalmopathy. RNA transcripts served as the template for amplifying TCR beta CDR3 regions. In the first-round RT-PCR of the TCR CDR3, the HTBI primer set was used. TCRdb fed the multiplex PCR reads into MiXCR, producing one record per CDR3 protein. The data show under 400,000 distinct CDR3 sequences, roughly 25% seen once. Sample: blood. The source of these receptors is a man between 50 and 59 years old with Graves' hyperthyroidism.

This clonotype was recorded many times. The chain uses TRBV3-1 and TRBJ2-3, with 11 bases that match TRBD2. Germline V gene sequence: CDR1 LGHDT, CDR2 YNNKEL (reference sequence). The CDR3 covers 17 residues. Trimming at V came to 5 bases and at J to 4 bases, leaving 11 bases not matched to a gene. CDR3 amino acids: CASSYRTSGSEADTQYF. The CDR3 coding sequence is TGTGCCAGCAGCTATAGGACTAGCGGGTCAGAGGCAGATACGCAGTATTTT.

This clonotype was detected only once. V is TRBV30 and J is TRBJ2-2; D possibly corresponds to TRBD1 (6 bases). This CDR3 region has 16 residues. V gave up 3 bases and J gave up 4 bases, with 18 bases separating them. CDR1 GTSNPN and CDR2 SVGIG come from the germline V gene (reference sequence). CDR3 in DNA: TGTGCCTGGAGGGGTACAGGGTCGTTTACCACCGGGGAGCTGTTTTTT. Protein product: CAWRGTGSFTTGELFF.

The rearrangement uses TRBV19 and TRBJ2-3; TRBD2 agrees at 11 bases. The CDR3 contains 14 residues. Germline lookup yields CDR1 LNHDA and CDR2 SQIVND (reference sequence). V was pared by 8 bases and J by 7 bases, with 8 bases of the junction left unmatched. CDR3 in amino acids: CASQIAGGPNTQYF. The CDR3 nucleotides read TGTGCCAGTCAGATAGCGGGAGGGCCCAATACGCAGTATTTT.

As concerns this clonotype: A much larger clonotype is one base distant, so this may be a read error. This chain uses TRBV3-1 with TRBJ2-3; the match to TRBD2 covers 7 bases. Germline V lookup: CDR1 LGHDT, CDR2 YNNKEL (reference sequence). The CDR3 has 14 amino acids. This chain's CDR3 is CASNQAGSTDMQYF. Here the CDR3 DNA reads TGTGCCAGCAACCAAGCGGGAAGCACAGATATGCAGTATTTT.

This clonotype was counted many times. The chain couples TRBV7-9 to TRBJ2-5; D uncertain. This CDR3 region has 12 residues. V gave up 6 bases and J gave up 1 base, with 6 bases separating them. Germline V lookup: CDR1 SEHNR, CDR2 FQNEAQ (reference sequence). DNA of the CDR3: TGTGCCAGCAGTAGATTCCAAGAGACCCAGTACTTC. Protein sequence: CASSRFQETQYF. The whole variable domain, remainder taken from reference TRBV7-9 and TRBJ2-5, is DTGVSQNPRHKITKRGQNVTFRCDPISEHNRLYWYRQTLGQGPEFLTYFQNEAQLEKSRLLSDRFSAERPKGSFSTLEIQRTEQGDSAMYLCASSRFQETQYFGPGTRLLVL.

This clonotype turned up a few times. The CDR3 sequence is CASSPTRNSGANVLTF. The CDR3 DNA reads as TGTGCCAGCTCACCAACAAGGAACTCTGGGGCCAACGTCCTGACTTTC. V is TRBV18 and J is TRBJ2-6; D is uncertain. CDR3 length: 16 amino acids. V was clipped by 2 bases and J by 0 bases, with 8 bases between them. Per germline, CDR1 KGHSH and CDR2 LQKENI.

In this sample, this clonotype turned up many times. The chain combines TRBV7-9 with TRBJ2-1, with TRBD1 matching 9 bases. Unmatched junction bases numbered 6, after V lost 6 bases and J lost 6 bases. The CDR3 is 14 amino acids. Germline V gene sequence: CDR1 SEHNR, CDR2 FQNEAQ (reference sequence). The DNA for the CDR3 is TGTGCCAGCAGGGCCGGGACAGGGCCCAATGAGCAGTTCTTC. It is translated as CASRAGTGPNEQFF. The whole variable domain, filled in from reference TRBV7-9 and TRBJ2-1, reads DTGVSQNPRHKITKRGQNVTFRCDPISEHNRLYWYRQTLGQGPEFLTYFQNEAQLEKSRLLSDRFSAERPKGSFSTLEIQRTEQGDSAMYLCASRAGTGPNEQFFGPGTRLTVL.

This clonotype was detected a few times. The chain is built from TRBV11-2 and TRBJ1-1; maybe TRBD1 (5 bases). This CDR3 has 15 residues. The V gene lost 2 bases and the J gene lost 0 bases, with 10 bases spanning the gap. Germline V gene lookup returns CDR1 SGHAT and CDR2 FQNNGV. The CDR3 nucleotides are TGTGCCAGCAGCTTATTCGCAGGGATGAACACTGAAGCTTTCTTT. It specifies CASSLFAGMNTEAFF.

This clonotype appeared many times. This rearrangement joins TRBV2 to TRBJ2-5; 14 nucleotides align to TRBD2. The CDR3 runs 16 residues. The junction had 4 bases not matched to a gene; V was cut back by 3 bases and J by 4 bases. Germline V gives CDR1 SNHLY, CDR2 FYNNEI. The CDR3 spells CASSETSGRARETQYF. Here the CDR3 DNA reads TGTGCCAGCAGTGAGACTAGCGGGAGGGCCCGAGAGACCCAGTACTTC.

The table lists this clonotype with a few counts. CDR3 loop: CASSLAAVIDTQYF. Here the CDR3 DNA reads TGCGCCAGCAGCTTGGCGGCAGTCATAGATACGCAGTATTTT. The V and J genes are TRBV5-1 and TRBJ2-3; no firm D call. Germline V CDR1 and CDR2: SGHRS, YFSETQ. The CDR3 loop spans 14 amino acids. V lost 0 bases, J lost 5 bases, and 10 bases lay in between.

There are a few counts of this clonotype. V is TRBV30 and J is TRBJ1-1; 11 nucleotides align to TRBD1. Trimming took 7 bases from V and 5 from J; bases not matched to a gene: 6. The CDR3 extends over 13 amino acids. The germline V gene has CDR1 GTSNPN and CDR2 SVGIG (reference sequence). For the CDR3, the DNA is TGTGCCTTGACATGGGACAGGGGGACTGAAGCTTTCTTT. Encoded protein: CALTWDRGTEAFF.

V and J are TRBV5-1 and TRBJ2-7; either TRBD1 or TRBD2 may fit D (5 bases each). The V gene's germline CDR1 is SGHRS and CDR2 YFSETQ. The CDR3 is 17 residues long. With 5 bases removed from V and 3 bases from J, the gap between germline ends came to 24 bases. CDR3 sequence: CASRQEPNQGRYYEQYF. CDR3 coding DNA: TGCGCCAGCAGACAAGAACCAAACCAGGGACGCTACTACGAGCAGTACTTC.

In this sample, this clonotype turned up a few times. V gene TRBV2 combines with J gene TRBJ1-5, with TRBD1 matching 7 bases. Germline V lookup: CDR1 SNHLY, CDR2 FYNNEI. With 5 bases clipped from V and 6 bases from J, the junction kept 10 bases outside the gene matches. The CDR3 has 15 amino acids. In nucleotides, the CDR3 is TGTGCCAGCAGTTATACCGACAGGGATGGTCAGCCCCAGCATTTT. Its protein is CASSYTDRDGQPQHF.

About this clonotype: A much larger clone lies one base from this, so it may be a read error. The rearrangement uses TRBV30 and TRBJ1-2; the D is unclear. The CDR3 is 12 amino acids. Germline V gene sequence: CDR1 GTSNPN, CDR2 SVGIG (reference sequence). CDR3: CAWSVQIYGSTF. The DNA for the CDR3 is TGTGCCTGGAGTGTACAGATCTATGGCTCCACCTTC.

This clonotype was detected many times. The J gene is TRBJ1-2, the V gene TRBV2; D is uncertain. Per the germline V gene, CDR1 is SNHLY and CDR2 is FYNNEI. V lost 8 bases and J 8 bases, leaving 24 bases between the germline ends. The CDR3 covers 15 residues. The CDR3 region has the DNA TGTGCCAGCGTCGAAGGCACGGGATGGGTTGAGGGCTACACCTTC. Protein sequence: CASVEGTGWVEGYTF.

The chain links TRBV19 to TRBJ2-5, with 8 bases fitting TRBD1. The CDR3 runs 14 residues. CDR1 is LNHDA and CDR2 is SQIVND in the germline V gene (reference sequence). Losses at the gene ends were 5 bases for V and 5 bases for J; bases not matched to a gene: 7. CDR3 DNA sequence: TGTGCCAGTAGTGCCAGACAGGGGTGGGAGACCCAGTACTTC. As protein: CASSARQGWETQYF.

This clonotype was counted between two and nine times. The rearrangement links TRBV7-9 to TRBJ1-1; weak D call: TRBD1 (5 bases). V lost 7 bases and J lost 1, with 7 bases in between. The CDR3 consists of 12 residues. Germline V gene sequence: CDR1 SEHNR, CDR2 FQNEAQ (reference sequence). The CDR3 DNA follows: TGTGCCAGCATCGGGACGAACACTGAAGCTTTCTTT. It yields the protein CASIGTNTEAFF. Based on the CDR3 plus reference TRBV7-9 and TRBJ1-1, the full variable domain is DTGVSQNPRHKITKRGQNVTFRCDPISEHNRLYWYRQTLGQGPEFLTYFQNEAQLEKSRLLSDRFSAERPKGSFSTLEIQRTEQGDSAMYLCASIGTNTEAFFGQGTRLTVV.